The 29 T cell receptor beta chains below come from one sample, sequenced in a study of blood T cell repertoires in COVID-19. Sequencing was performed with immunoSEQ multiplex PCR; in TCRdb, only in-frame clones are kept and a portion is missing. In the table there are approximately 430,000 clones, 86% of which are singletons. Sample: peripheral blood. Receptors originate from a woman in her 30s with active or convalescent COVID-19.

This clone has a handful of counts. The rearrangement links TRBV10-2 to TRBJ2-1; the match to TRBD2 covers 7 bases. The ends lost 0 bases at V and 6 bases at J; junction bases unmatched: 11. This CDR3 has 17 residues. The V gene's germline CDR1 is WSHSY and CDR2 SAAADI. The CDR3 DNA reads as TGCGCCAGCAGTGAGTCGGTTTTTCGCGGGAGCTCCAATGAGCAGTTCTTC. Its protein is CASSESVFRGSSNEQFF.

In nucleotides, the CDR3 is TGTGCCAGCAGCCAAGCAGGGGGTGGTGAAGCTTTCTTT. Translation: CASSQAGGGEAFF. The gene calls are TRBV3-1 (or the pseudogene TRBV3-2) and TRBJ1-1; TRBD1 matches at 7 bases. Germline CDR1 is LGHDT and CDR2 is YNNKEL (reference sequence). After removal of 1 base from V and 7 bases from J, the junction contained 3 bases not matched to a gene. This CDR3 spans 13 amino acids.

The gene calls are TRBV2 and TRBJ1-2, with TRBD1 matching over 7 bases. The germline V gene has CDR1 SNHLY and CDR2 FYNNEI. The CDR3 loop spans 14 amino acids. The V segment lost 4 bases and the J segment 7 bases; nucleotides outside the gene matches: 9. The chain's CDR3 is CASSGGTASVGYTF. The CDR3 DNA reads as TGTGCCAGCAGTGGTGGGACAGCTTCTGTTGGCTACACCTTC. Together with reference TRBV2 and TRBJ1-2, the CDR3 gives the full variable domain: EPEVTQTPSHQVTQMGQEVILRCVPISNHLYFYWYRQILGQKVEFLVSFYNNEISEKSEIFDDQFSVERPDGSNFTLKIRSTKLEDSAMYFCASSGGTASVGYTFGSGTRLTVV.

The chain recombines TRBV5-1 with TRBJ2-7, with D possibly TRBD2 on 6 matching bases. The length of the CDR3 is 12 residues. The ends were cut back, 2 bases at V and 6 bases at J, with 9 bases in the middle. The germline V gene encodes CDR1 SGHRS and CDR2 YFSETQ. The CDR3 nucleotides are TGCGCCAGCAGCTTCCTGGGAGGCGAGCAGTACTTC. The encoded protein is CASSFLGGEQYF.

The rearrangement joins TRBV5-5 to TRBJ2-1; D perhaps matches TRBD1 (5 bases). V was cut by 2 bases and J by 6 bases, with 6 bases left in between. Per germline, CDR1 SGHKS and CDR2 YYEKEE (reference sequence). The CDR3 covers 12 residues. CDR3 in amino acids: CASSFQGNEQFF. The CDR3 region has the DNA TGTGCCAGCAGCTTTCAGGGCAATGAGCAGTTCTTC.

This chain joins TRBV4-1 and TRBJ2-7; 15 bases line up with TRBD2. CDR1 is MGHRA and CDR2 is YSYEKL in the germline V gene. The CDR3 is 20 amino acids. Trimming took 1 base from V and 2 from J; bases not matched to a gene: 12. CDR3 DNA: TGCGCCAGCAGCCAAGGTACCGGGGGACTAGCGGGAGGCCTACCCTACGAGCAGTACTTC. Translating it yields CASSQGTGGLAGGLPYEQYF.

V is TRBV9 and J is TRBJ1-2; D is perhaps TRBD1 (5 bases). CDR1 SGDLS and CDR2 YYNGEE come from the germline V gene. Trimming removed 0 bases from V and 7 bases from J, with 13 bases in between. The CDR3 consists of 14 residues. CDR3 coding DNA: TGTGCCAGCAGCGTAGAGGGGAGGGGATCTGGCTACACCTTC. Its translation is CASSVEGRGSGYTF.

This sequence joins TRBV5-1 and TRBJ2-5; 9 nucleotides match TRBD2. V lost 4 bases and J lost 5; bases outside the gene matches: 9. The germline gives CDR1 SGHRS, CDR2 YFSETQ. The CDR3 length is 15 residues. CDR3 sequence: CASSQGLARGETQYF. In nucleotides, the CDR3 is TGCGCCAGCAGCCAGGGACTAGCCAGGGGCGAGACCCAGTACTTC.

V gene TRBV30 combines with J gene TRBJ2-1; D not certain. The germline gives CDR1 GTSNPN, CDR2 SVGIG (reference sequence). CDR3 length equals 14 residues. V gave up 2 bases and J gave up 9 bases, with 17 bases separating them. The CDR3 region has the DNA TGTGCCTGGAGTCCTCGAGGCGGCCGTACTGAGCAGTTCTTC. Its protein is CAWSPRGGRTEQFF.

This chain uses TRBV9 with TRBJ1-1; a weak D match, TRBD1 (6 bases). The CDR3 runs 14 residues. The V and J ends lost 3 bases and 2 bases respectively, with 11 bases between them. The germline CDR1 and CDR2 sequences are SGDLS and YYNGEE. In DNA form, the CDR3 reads TGTGCCAGCAGCGCGACAGGATTAAACACTGAAGCTTTCTTT. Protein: CASSATGLNTEAFF.

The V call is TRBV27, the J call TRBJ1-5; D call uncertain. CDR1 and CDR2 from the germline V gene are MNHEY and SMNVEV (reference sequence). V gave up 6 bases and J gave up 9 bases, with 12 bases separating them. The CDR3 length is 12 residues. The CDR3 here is CASSRPEGPQHF. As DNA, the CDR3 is TGTGCCAGCAGCCGCCCTGAGGGGCCCCAGCATTTT.

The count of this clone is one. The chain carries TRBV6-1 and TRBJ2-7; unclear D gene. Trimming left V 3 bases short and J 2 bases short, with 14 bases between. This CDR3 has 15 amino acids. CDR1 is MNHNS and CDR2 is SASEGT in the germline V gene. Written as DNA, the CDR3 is TGTGCCAGCAGTGAGGTCAGAACCCCCACCTACGAGCAGTACTTC. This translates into CASSEVRTPTYEQYF.

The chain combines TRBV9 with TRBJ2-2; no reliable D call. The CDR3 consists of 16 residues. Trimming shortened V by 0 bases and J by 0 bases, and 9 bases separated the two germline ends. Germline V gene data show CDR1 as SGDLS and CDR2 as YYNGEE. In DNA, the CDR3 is TGTGCCAGCAGCGTAGCCGGGTACGCGAACACCGGGGAGCTGTTTTTT. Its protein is CASSVAGYANTGELFF.

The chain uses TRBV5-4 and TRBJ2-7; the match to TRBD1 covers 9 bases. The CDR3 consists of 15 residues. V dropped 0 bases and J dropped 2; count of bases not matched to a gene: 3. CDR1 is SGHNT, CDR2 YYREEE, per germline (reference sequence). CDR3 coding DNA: TGTGCCAGCAGCTTGGGACAGGGGGGACCCTACGAGCAGTACTTC. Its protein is CASSLGQGGPYEQYF.

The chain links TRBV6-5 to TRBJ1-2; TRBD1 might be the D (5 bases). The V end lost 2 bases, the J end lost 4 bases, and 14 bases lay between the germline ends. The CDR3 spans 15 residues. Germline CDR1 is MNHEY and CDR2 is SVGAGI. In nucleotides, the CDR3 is TGTGCCAGCAGTTACGGCGGGACCACCGCCTATGGCTACACCTTC. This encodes CASSYGGTTAYGYTF.

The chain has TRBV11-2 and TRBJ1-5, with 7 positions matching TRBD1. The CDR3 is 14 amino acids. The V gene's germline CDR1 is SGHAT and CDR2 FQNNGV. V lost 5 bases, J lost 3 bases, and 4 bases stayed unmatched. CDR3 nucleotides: TGTGCCAGCAGCGGCGGGACAGACAATCAGCCCCAGCATTTT. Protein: CASSGGTDNQPQHF.

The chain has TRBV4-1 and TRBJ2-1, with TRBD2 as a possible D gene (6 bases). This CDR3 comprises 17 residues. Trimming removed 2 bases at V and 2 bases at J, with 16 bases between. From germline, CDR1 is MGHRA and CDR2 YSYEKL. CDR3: CASSQHHSGKAYNEQFF. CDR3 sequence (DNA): TGCGCCAGCAGCCAACATCATAGCGGTAAGGCCTACAATGAGCAGTTCTTC.

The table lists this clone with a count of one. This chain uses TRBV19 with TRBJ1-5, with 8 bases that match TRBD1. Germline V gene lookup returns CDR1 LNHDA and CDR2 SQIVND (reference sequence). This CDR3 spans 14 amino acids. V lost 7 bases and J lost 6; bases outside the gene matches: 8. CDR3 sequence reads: CASTKTGGVQPQHF. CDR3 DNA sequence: TGTGCCAGTACCAAAACAGGGGGGGTTCAGCCCCAGCATTTT.

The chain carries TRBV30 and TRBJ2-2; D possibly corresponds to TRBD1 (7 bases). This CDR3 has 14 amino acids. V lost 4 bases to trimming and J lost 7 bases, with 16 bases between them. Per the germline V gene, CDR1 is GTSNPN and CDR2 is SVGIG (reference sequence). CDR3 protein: CAWNGAGGGGELFF. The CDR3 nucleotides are TGTGCCTGGAATGGGGCAGGGGGAGGCGGGGAGCTGTTTTTT.

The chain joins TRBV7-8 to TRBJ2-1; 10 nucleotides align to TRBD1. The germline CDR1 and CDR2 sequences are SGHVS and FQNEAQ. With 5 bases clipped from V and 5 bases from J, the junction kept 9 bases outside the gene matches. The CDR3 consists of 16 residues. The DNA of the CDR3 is TGTGCCAGCAGCACGATGGGACAGGGGACTGACAATGAGCAGTTCTTC. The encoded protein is CASSTMGQGTDNEQFF.

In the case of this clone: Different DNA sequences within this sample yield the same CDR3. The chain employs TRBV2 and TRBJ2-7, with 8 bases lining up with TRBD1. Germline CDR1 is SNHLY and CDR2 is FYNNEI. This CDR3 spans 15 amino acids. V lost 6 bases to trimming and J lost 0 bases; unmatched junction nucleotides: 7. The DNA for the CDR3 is TGTGCCAGCAGCGCTGACAGGGGCAGCTCCTACGAGCAGTACTTC. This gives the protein CASSADRGSSYEQYF.

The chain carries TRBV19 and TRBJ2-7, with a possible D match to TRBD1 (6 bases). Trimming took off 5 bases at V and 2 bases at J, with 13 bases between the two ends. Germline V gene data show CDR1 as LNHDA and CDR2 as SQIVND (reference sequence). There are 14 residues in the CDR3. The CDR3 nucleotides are TGTGCCAGTAGTGACGACAGGTCAACCTACGAGCAGTACTTC. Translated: CASSDDRSTYEQYF.

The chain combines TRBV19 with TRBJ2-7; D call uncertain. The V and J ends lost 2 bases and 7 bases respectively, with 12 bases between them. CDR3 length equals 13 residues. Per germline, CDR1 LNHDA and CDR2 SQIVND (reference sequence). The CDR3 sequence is CASSISPSSEQYF. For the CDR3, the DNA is TGTGCCAGTAGTATATCTCCCTCTTCGGAGCAGTACTTC.

The CDR3 reads CASSRQTYEQYF. The CDR3 DNA reads as TGTGCCAGCAGTCGACAGACCTACGAGCAGTACTTC. The chain is built from TRBV2 and TRBJ2-7, with D possibly matching TRBD1 (5 bases). Trimming stripped 5 bases from V and 2 bases from J, with 7 bases between. Germline assignment: CDR1 SNHLY and CDR2 FYNNEI. The CDR3 sequence is 12 residues long. Complete variable domain (other parts from reference TRBV2 and TRBJ2-7): EPEVTQTPSHQVTQMGQEVILRCVPISNHLYFYWYRQILGQKVEFLVSFYNNEISEKSEIFDDQFSVERPDGSNFTLKIRSTKLEDSAMYFCASSRQTYEQYFGPGTRLTVT.

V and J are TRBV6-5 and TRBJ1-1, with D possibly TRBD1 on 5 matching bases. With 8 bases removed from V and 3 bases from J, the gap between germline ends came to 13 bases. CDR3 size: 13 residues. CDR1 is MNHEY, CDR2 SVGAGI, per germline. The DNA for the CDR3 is TGTGCCAGCCGGAGGGGACTAGACACTGAAGCTTTCTTT. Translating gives CASRRGLDTEAFF.

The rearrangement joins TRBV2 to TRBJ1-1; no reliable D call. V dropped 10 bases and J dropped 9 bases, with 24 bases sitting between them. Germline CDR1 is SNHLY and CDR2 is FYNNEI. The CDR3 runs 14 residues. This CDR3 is CANQKILGLLKAFF. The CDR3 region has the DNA TGTGCCAATCAAAAGATTTTGGGCCTTTTGAAAGCTTTCTTT.

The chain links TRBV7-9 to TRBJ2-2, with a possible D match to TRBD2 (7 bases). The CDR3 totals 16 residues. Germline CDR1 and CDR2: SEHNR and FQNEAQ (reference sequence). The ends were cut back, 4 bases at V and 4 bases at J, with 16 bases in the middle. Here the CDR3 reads CASSSLGGGGTGELFF. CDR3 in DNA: TGTGCCAGCAGCTCCCTCGGGGGAGGGGGCACCGGGGAGCTGTTTTTT.

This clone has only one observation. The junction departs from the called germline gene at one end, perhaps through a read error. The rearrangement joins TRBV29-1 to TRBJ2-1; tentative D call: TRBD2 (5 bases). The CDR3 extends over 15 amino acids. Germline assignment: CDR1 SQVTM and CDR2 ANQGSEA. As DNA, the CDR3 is TGCAGCGTCAGCTCCGGACTGCTCTCCAACAATGAGCAGTTCTTC. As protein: CSVSSGLLSNNEQFF.

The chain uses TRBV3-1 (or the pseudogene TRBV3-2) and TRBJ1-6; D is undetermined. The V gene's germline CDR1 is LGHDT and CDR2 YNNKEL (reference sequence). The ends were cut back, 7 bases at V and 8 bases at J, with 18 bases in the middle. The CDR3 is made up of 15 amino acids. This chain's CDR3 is CASNGGSRIDSPLHF. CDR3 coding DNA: TGTGCCAGCAATGGCGGCTCAAGGATAGATTCACCCCTCCACTTT.